The next 23 T cell receptor beta chains were all read from a single sample in a study of T-cell reconstitution after alpha-beta-depleted transplantation in children. Preparation of the TCRbeta library used unique molecular identifiers. TCRdb ran MiXCR on the PCR reads and lists one entry per CDR3 protein. Of hundreds of thousands of distinct CDR3 sequences listed, under 30% are singletons. Sequenced material: PBMCs, mostly from graft donor cells, taken 360 days after TCRalphabeta/CD19-depleted stem cell transplant. The origin of the receptors is a female patient between 2 and 15 years old who had a stem cell transplant for congenital amegakaryocytic thrombocytopenia, so the T cells may come from the graft donor.

The V gene is TRBV9, the J gene TRBJ2-2, with 9 bases that match TRBD1. V dropped 4 bases and J dropped 3; count of bases not matched to a gene: 7. CDR3 size: 16 residues. Germline assignment: CDR1 SGDLS and CDR2 YYNGEE. The CDR3 DNA follows: TGTGCCAGCAGCTCTCGGACAGGGGTGCACACCGGGGAGCTGTTTTTT. As protein: CASSSRTGVHTGELFF.

Note on this clonotype: Being one base from a much bigger clone, this may be a read error. J is TRBJ2-1 and V is TRBV4-1; 9 bases align to TRBD2. The CDR3 runs to 16 residues. From germline, CDR1 is MGHRA and CDR2 YSYEKL. The CDR3 spells CASSHESGGRYYEQFF. As DNA, the CDR3 is TGCGCCAGCAGCCACGAAAGCGGGGGGCGCTACTATGAGCAGTTCTTC.

This clonotype was seen ten or more times. J is TRBJ1-1 and V is TRBV20-1; tentative D call: TRBD1 (6 bases). CDR3 length: 11 amino acids. The germline gives CDR1 DFQATT, CDR2 SNEGSKA (reference sequence). V was trimmed by 1 base and J by 6 bases, leaving 6 bases between them. The CDR3 DNA sequence: TGCAGTGCTAGAGGGACAGCTGAAGCTTTCTTT. This gives the protein CSARGTAEAFF.

The chain employs TRBV5-1 and TRBJ2-1; 14 nucleotides align to TRBD2. Germline assignment: CDR1 SGHRS and CDR2 YFSETQ. The CDR3 runs to 17 residues. V was clipped by 3 bases and J by 4 bases; unmatched bases: 6. The CDR3 loop reads CASSWGLAGAKYNEQFF. The CDR3 DNA reads TGCGCCAGCAGCTGGGGACTAGCGGGGGCCAAATACAATGAGCAGTTCTTC. Using reference TRBV5-1 and TRBJ2-1 for the parts outside the CDR3, the full variable domain is KAGVTQTPRYLIKTRGQQVTLSCSPISGHRSVSWYQQTPGQGLQFLFEYFSETQRNKGNFPGRFSGRQFSNSRSEMNVSTLELGDSALYLCASSWGLAGAKYNEQFFGPGTRLTVL.

This clonotype has a handful of counts. J is TRBJ2-1 and V is TRBV11-1, with TRBD2 matching 14 bases. V lost 3 bases to trimming and J lost 3 bases; unmatched junction nucleotides: 10. The CDR3 is 19 residues long. Germline V CDR1 and CDR2: SGHAT, FQDESV (reference sequence). Here the CDR3 reads CASSFTAWTSGGNYNEQFF. DNA for the CDR3: TGTGCCAGCAGCTTCACTGCCTGGACTAGCGGGGGGAACTACAATGAGCAGTTCTTC. The full variable domain, rest sourced from reference TRBV11-1 and TRBJ2-1, is EAEVAQSPRYKITEKSQAVAFWCDPISGHATLYWYRQILGQGPELLVQFQDESVVDDSQLPKDRFSAERLKGVDSTLKIQPAELGDSAMYLCASSFTAWTSGGNYNEQFFGPGTRLTVL.

In this sample, this clonotype turned up a few times. This chain links TRBV20-1 with TRBJ1-2; D remains unclear. The germline V gene has CDR1 DFQATT and CDR2 SNEGSKA (reference sequence). This CDR3 region has 13 residues. Trimming pared 4 bases from V and 10 bases from J, leaving 19 bases between. CDR3 DNA sequence: TGCAGTGCTACCCAGCCCTTAACTATGGACTACACCTTC. It is translated as CSATQPLTMDYTF.

This rearrangement joins TRBV7-3 to TRBJ1-1; 9 bases are shared with TRBD1. CDR3 length equals 17 residues. CDR1 SGHTA and CDR2 FQGTGA come from the germline V gene. After removal of 1 base from V and 7 bases from J, the junction contained 13 bases not matched to a gene. The CDR3 DNA is TGTGCCAGCAGCTTAAGCCCACTGGGACAGGGAATTTATGAAGCTTTCTTT. Translation: CASSLSPLGQGIYEAFF. Filled out from reference TRBV7-3 and TRBJ1-1, the complete variable domain reads GAGVSQTPSNKVTEKGKYVELRCDPISGHTALYWYRQSLGQGPEFLIYFQGTGAADDSGLPNDRFFAVRPEGSVSTLKIQRTERGDSAVYLCASSLSPLGQGIYEAFFGQGTRLTVV.

This clonotype came up a few times. The chain employs TRBV10-3 and TRBJ1-3; tentative D call: TRBD1 (5 bases). This CDR3 contains 18 residues. Trimming pared 6 bases from V and 1 base from J, leaving 22 bases between. Germline V gene data show CDR1 as ENHRY and CDR2 as SYGVKD. The CDR3 reads CAISPSLGVQRSGNTIYF. As DNA, the CDR3 is TGTGCCATCAGCCCGTCTCTGGGGGTCCAGAGGTCTGGAAACACCATATATTTT.

This sequence joins TRBV15 and TRBJ1-3; D gene uncertain. The germline V and J ends were trimmed by 2 bases and 8 bases, with 7 bases remaining between them. The CDR3 sequence is 12 residues long. Germline V CDR1 and CDR2: LNHNV, YYDKDF (reference sequence). The CDR3 sequence: CATSRQADTIYF. In nucleotides, the CDR3 is TGTGCCACCAGCAGACAGGCGGACACCATATATTTT.

The sample holds a few counts of this clonotype. The genes are TRBV2 and TRBJ1-1; no clear D. Germline-derived CDR1 and CDR2 are SNHLY and FYNNEI. Trimming took 2 bases from V and 3 from J, leaving 13 bases between them. The CDR3 loop spans 15 amino acids. This CDR3 is CASSEFEVGYTEAFF. The CDR3 DNA sequence: TGTGCCAGCAGTGAATTTGAGGTCGGGTACACTGAAGCTTTCTTT.

This clonotype has only a few counts. The chain has TRBV12-3 or TRBV12-4 and TRBJ2-7; D not resolved. The CDR3 is 11 amino acids. The V end lost 1 base, the J end lost 6 bases, and 4 bases lay between the germline ends. In DNA form, the CDR3 reads TGTGCCAGCAGTTTAGTGTCCGAGCAGTACTTC. Translation gives CASSLVSEQYF.

This clonotype turned up a few times. The chain is built from TRBV20-1 and TRBJ1-1; TRBD1 might be the D (6 bases). V was shortened by 1 base and J by 5 bases, with 17 bases between the two germline ends. The CDR3 sequence is 15 residues long. Per germline, CDR1 DFQATT and CDR2 SNEGSKA (reference sequence). In nucleotides, the CDR3 is TGCAGTGCTAGAGTTCGGGGGGCCTTGAGAACTGAAGCTTTCTTT. Its protein product is CSARVRGALRTEAFF.

This clonotype was detected once. This chain uses TRBV5-1 with TRBJ2-3, with 10 bases identical to TRBD2. Germline CDR1 SGHRS, CDR2 YFSETQ. This CDR3 has 15 amino acids. The ends lost 2 bases at V and 5 bases at J; junction bases unmatched: 5. The CDR3 is CASSLAGGLQDTQYF. CDR3 DNA sequence: TGCGCCAGCAGCTTAGCGGGAGGGCTCCAAGATACGCAGTATTTT.

This clonotype turned up a few times. The V gene is TRBV7-9, the J gene TRBJ2-2, with 9 bases matching TRBD1. This CDR3 contains 17 residues. CDR1 and CDR2 (germline): SEHNR, FQNEAQ (reference sequence). V lost 2 bases to trimming and J lost 3 bases; unmatched junction nucleotides: 7. CDR3 sequence (DNA): TGTGCCAGCAGCTTACACAGGGGGCCGGAGGACACCGGGGAGCTGTTTTTT. This codes for CASSLHRGPEDTGELFF.

The rearrangement joins TRBV20-1 to TRBJ2-1, with 11 nucleotides matching TRBD2. CDR3 length equals 15 residues. The ends lost 5 bases at V and 3 bases at J; junction bases unmatched: 6. Germline CDR1 DFQATT, CDR2 SNEGSKA (reference sequence). The CDR3 region is CSAPRTSGYYNEQFF. CDR3 DNA: TGCAGTGCTCCCAGGACTAGCGGGTACTACAATGAGCAGTTCTTC.

The chain links TRBV7-2 to TRBJ2-7; no definite D call. Germline V gene sequence: CDR1 SGHTA, CDR2 FQGNSA. The CDR3 sequence is 13 residues long. Trimming shortened V by 6 bases and J by 0 bases, and 9 bases separated the two germline ends. The CDR3 nucleotides read TGTGCCAGCAGGCCCTTGGCCTCCTACGAGCAGTACTTC. As protein: CASRPLASYEQYF.

This clonotype occurred a few times. V usage is TRBV12-3 or TRBV12-4 and J usage is TRBJ1-1; perhaps TRBD1 as D (5 bases). Trimming pared 2 bases from V and 1 base from J, leaving 8 bases between. The length of the CDR3 is 14 residues. CDR3 DNA sequence: TGTGCCAGCAGTTTACAGAGGGGGAACACTGAAGCTTTCTTT. Amino acid sequence: CASSLQRGNTEAFF.

The CDR3 region is CASSPPSQDNEQFF. The CDR3 nucleotides read TGTGCCAGCTCCCCTCCGTCTCAAGACAATGAGCAGTTCTTC. This chain joins TRBV18 and TRBJ2-1; D is uncertain. Germline V gene data show CDR1 as KGHSH and CDR2 as LQKENI. The CDR3 is 14 amino acids. With 6 bases removed from V and 5 bases from J, the gap between germline ends came to 14 bases.

This clonotype was seen more than once but under ten times. The chain joins TRBV18 to TRBJ1-4; D may be TRBD1 (5 bases). Germline V lookup: CDR1 KGHSH, CDR2 LQKENI. This CDR3 has 16 residues. Trimming removed 4 bases from V and 4 bases from J, with 16 bases in between. This CDR3 is CASSRRGLLVNEKLFF. For the CDR3, the DNA is TGTGCCAGCTCACGCCGGGGCCTACTGGTTAATGAAAAACTGTTTTTT.

The gene calls are TRBV28 and TRBJ1-1; D perhaps matches TRBD1 (6 bases). The ends were cut back, 7 bases at V and 8 bases at J, with 20 bases in the middle. Germline V gene lookup returns CDR1 MDHEN and CDR2 SYDVKM. The CDR3 covers 14 residues. The CDR3 sequence is CASNRRGAGVEAFF. The CDR3 DNA sequence: TGTGCCAGCAACCGACGGGGGGCGGGGGTAGAAGCTTTCTTT.

This clonotype was recorded a few times. The chain combines TRBV5-1 with TRBJ1-1, with 8 bases fitting TRBD1. This CDR3 contains 14 residues. Germline trimming cut 2 bases from V and 5 bases from J; bases unmatched to any gene: 5. In germline, CDR1 is SGHRS, CDR2 YFSETQ. CDR3 DNA sequence: TGCGCCAGCAGCTTATCAACAGGGGGAACTGAAGCTTTCTTT. Protein: CASSLSTGGTEAFF.

This clonotype occurred a few times. The chain is built from TRBV18 and TRBJ1-2; perhaps TRBD1 as D (5 bases). Looked up from germline, CDR1 is KGHSH and CDR2 is LQKENI. This CDR3 comprises 16 residues. V lost 1 base and J lost 2, with 14 bases in between. In DNA, the CDR3 is TGTGCCAGCTCACCACTTCCCCAGGGCGGAAACTATGGCTACACCTTC. It encodes CASSPLPQGGNYGYTF.

The CDR3 DNA is TGTGCCAGCAAAACCATCCATAGCGGGATGAACACCGGGGAGCTGTTTTTT. It is translated as CASKTIHSGMNTGELFF. The chain joins TRBV28 to TRBJ2-2, with 8 bases lining up with TRBD2. Unmatched junction bases numbered 11, after V lost 7 bases and J lost 1 base. The CDR3 is 17 residues long. Germline loops: CDR1 MDHEN, CDR2 SYDVKM.